These 25 T cell receptor beta chains came from one sample sequenced in a study of breast tumors, draining lymph nodes, adjacent tissues. Axillary draining lymph nodes of breast cancer patients supplied the node samples. From the multiplex PCR reads, TCRdb called clonotypes with MiXCR, one entry per CDR3 protein. This table holds approximately 200,000 distinct CDR3 sequences, roughly 31% found once. Sequencing was performed on axillary lymph node tissue. These receptors were taken from a female donor with breast cancer. Some clones in this sample may be carry-over from other donors' samples.

This clonotype was observed a few times. This sequence may be a read error, since a much larger clone differs from it by one base. The chain is built from TRBV20-1 and TRBJ2-3; 7 bases fit TRBD2. This CDR3 comprises 14 residues. Germline V gene data show CDR1 as DFQATT and CDR2 as SNEGSKA (reference sequence). The CDR3 loop is CSANTGGNTATQYF. In DNA, the CDR3 is TGCAGTGCTAATACGGGAGGAAACACAGCTACGCAGTATTTT.

In its sample, this clonotype was seen many times. V is TRBV2 and J is TRBJ2-1, with 8 bases matching TRBD2. Trimming cost V 3 bases and J 7 bases; bases outside gene matches: 11. Germline V gene sequence: CDR1 SNHLY, CDR2 FYNNEI. The CDR3 extends over 16 amino acids. This chain's CDR3 is CASSEGGGRVRNEQFF. DNA for the CDR3: TGTGCCAGCAGTGAGGGCGGGGGGCGGGTTAGAAATGAGCAGTTCTTC. The full variable domain, its missing parts supplied by reference TRBV2 and TRBJ2-1, is EPEVTQTPSHQVTQMGQEVILRCVPISNHLYFYWYRQILGQKVEFLVSFYNNEISEKSEIFDDQFSVERPDGSNFTLKIRSTKLEDSAMYFCASSEGGGRVRNEQFFGPGTRLTVL.

This clonotype was observed many times. The rearrangement links TRBV7-2 to TRBJ1-4, with 9 bases that match TRBD1. The CDR3 has 15 residues. Germline loops: CDR1 SGHTA, CDR2 FQGNSA. V trimming: 2 bases; J trimming: 7 bases; junction bases outside the gene matches: 5. The CDR3 region has the DNA TGTGCCAGCAGCTTATCTGGGACAGGGCTTGAAAAACTGTTTTTT. Translating it yields CASSLSGTGLEKLFF.

This clonotype was recorded at least ten times. The rearrangement uses TRBV3-1 and TRBJ2-3; D tentatively fits TRBD1 or TRBD2 (5 bases each). This CDR3 has 16 amino acids. The germline V and J ends were trimmed by 0 bases and 3 bases, with 13 bases remaining between them. Germline V CDR1 and CDR2: LGHDT, YNNKEL (reference sequence). DNA of the CDR3: TGTGCCAGCAGCCAAGATCCCCCCGGGGCTACAGATACGCAGTATTTT. This encodes CASSQDPPGATDTQYF.

This clonotype was recorded many times. The V and J genes are TRBV7-9 and TRBJ2-1, with TRBD2 matching 7 bases. J lost 8 bases, V lost 1 base, and 8 bases had no gene match. The CDR3 is made up of 15 amino acids. Germline-derived CDR1 and CDR2 are SEHNR and FQNEAQ (reference sequence). CDR3 nucleotides: TGTGCCAGCAGCTTAGGGGACTACCTTAGTTATGAGCAGTTCTTC. Its protein is CASSLGDYLSYEQFF.

V and J are TRBV6-5 and TRBJ2-2, with D perhaps TRBD2 (6 bases). The V gene lost 5 bases and the J gene lost 6 bases, with 13 bases spanning the gap. The CDR3 length is 14 residues. Germline V gene data show CDR1 as MNHEY and CDR2 as SVGAGI. The CDR3 DNA follows: TGTGCCAGCAGTCACCCGGGACTGGCCGGGGAGCTGTTTTTT. Amino acid sequence: CASSHPGLAGELFF.

The rearrangement joins TRBV11-2 to TRBJ2-3, with TRBD2 identical over 12 bases. From germline, CDR1 is SGHAT and CDR2 FQNNGV. V was clipped by 1 base and J by 6 bases; unmatched bases: 11. This CDR3 has 18 residues. The CDR3 loop reads CASSLVGSGLAGGDTQYF. CDR3 DNA: TGTGCCAGCAGCTTAGTCGGGAGTGGGCTAGCGGGAGGGGATACGCAGTATTTT.

This clonotype has just a few counts. Possible read error: a much larger clone is one base away. The J gene is TRBJ2-6, the V gene TRBV7-2, with D possibly being TRBD1 (6 bases). CDR1 is SGHTA and CDR2 is FQGNSA in the germline V gene. The CDR3 is made up of 15 amino acids. This CDR3 is CASRLQGTGANVLPF. CDR3 DNA: TGTGCCAGCAGATTACAGGGCACCGGGGCCAACGTCCTGCCTTTC.

This clonotype was picked up many times. The J gene is TRBJ2-7, the V gene TRBV11-2, with a possible D match to TRBD1 (6 bases). The CDR3 runs to 14 residues. V lost 6 bases to trimming and J lost 3 bases, with 15 bases between them. Germline V gives CDR1 SGHAT, CDR2 FQNNGV. CDR3 loop: CASRRARGDYEQYF. The CDR3 nucleotides are TGTGCCAGCAGACGTGCCAGGGGAGACTACGAGCAGTACTTC. Supplemented by reference TRBV11-2 and TRBJ2-7, the full variable domain reads EAGVAQSPRYKIIEKRQSVAFWCNPISGHATLYWYQQILGQGPKLLIQFQNNGVVDDSQLPKDRFSAERLKGVDSTLKIQPAKLEDSAVYLCASRRARGDYEQYFGPGTRLTVT.

To note about this clonotype: The final CDR3 position lacks the conserved phenylalanine or tryptophan, pointing to a likely read error. Because the CDR3's place on the DNA is in doubt, the DNA is left out and the CDR3 is given as listed by TCRdb. The chain combines TRBV29-1 with TRBJ2-2; the D call of TRBD1 is as the table states it, not checked on the DNA. Counting both end residues, the CDR3 totals 18 amino acids. CDR1 SQVTM and CDR2 ANQGSEA come from the germline V gene. The CDR3 sequence: CSVVPYLTGWRNTGERMS.

This clonotype has a count of ten or more. This rearrangement joins TRBV7-2 to TRBJ2-2, with D perhaps TRBD1 (6 bases). This CDR3 is built from 14 residues. V lost 3 bases, J lost 6 bases, and 11 bases lay in between. Germline loops: CDR1 SGHTA, CDR2 FQGNSA. The CDR3 protein is CASSFRAGAGELFF. The CDR3 region has the DNA TGTGCCAGCAGCTTCAGGGCAGGGGCCGGGGAGCTGTTTTTT.

This clonotype has at least ten counts. CDR3 amino acids: CASSRTRVGGSNEQFF. CDR3 in DNA: TGTGCCAGCAGCCGAACCCGAGTAGGGGGGAGCAATGAGCAGTTCTTC. The rearrangement joins TRBV2 to TRBJ2-1; D could derive from TRBD1 or TRBD2 (6 bases each). The length of the CDR3 is 16 residues. V was clipped by 6 bases and J by 6 bases, with 21 bases between them. Germline V CDR1 and CDR2: SNHLY, FYNNEI.

The chain joins TRBV2 to TRBJ1-4; a weak D match, TRBD1 (5 bases). The CDR3 runs to 14 residues. The V gene's germline CDR1 is SNHLY and CDR2 FYNNEI. Trimming pared 6 bases from V and 5 bases from J, leaving 13 bases between. CDR3 in amino acids: CASRERQTNEKLFF. In DNA form, the CDR3 reads TGTGCCAGCAGAGAGAGACAGACAAATGAAAAACTGTTTTTT.

This clonotype was picked up many times. This chain joins TRBV7-8 and TRBJ2-3, with D hard to call. V shed 1 base and J shed 0 bases, with 8 bases lying between them. The CDR3 is made up of 15 amino acids. Germline CDR1 and CDR2: SGHVS and FQNEAQ. CDR3 in amino acids: CASSLGWGSTDTQYF. DNA of the CDR3: TGTGCCAGCAGCTTAGGGTGGGGAAGCACAGATACGCAGTATTTT.

This clonotype was counted ten times or more. The rearrangement uses TRBV20-1 and TRBJ2-7, with D possibly being TRBD2 (6 bases). The CDR3 has 12 amino acids. Trimming took 5 bases from V and 3 from J, leaving 11 bases between them. CDR1 and CDR2 from the germline V gene are DFQATT and SNEGSKA (reference sequence). Written as DNA, the CDR3 is TGCAGTGCTTCAAAGACTAGCTACGAGCAGTACTTC. Translation: CSASKTSYEQYF.

In its sample, this clonotype was seen many times. V usage is TRBV14 and J usage is TRBJ2-7; 9 bases fit TRBD2. This CDR3 region has 16 residues. Germline CDR1 is SGHDN and CDR2 is FVKESK. J lost 7 bases, V lost 0 bases, and 10 bases had no gene match. The CDR3: CASSQEGSGSSREQYF. CDR3 nucleotides: TGTGCCAGCAGCCAAGAAGGTAGCGGGAGTTCTCGGGAGCAGTACTTC.

The chain carries TRBV5-1 and TRBJ1-2; D uncertain. Trimming took 4 bases from V and 8 from J, leaving 12 bases between them. Germline V gives CDR1 SGHRS, CDR2 YFSETQ. This CDR3 spans 12 amino acids. This CDR3 is CASSRARSGYTF. The DNA for the CDR3 is TGCGCCAGCAGCCGGGCCAGGTCCGGCTACACCTTC.

The chain employs TRBV12-3 or TRBV12-4 and TRBJ1-1; D not certain. The CDR3 has 14 residues. Trimming shortened V by 3 bases and J by 11 bases, and 19 bases separated the two germline ends. CDR3 loop: CASSFEGVTSLAFF. In DNA form, the CDR3 reads TGTGCCAGCAGTTTCGAGGGCGTCACCTCTTTGGCTTTCTTT.

A word on this clonotype: This may come from a read error, since a much larger clone is one base off. The chain couples TRBV5-8 to TRBJ1-2; TRBD1 agrees at 7 bases. The junction had 16 bases not matched to a gene; V was cut back by 4 bases and J by 7 bases. Germline assignment: CDR1 SGHTS and CDR2 YDEGEE. CDR3 length: 16 amino acids. In DNA form, the CDR3 reads TGTGCCAGCAGCCTGAGTAGGGGGCTAAGCTCGCGTGGCTACACCTTC. Amino acid sequence: CASSLSRGLSSRGYTF.

This clonotype was counted at least ten times. The chain couples TRBV7-9 to TRBJ1-5, with TRBD1 matching 8 bases. CDR1 is SEHNR and CDR2 is FQNEAQ in the germline V gene (reference sequence). The CDR3 sequence is 17 residues long. V dropped 1 base and J dropped 6; count of bases not matched to a gene: 11. Here the CDR3 DNA reads TGTGCCAGCAGCTTAGGAGGAACAGGGGGTTATATTCAGCCCCAGCATTTT. Protein: CASSLGGTGGYIQPQHF.

This chain uses TRBV15 with TRBJ2-1; 7 positions agree with TRBD2. Germline-derived CDR1 and CDR2 are LNHNV and YYDKDF (reference sequence). CDR3 length: 17 residues. Losses at the gene ends were 2 bases for V and 4 bases for J; bases not matched to a gene: 11. DNA of the CDR3: TGTGCCACCAGCAGAACTCGAAGCGGGATCGCTTACAATGAGCAGTTCTTC. Its protein product is CATSRTRSGIAYNEQFF.

This chain joins TRBV19 and TRBJ1-1, with D possibly TRBD1 on 5 matching bases. V was cut by 3 bases and J by 5 bases, with 19 bases left in between. The germline gives CDR1 LNHDA, CDR2 SQIVND (reference sequence). This CDR3 region has 16 residues. For the CDR3, the DNA is TGTGCCAGTAGTATGTGGGCAGGGAAGGGGAGGACTGAAGCTTTCTTT. Translating it yields CASSMWAGKGRTEAFF.

Worth noting for this clonotype: A single base separates this from a much larger clone, so it may be a read error. V and J are TRBV6-5 and TRBJ2-7; D is possibly TRBD2 (5 bases). The germline V gene has CDR1 MNHEY and CDR2 SVGAGI. There are 13 residues in the CDR3. The CDR3, as DNA: TGTGCCAGCAGTTACCAGAGGGAGTTCGAGCAGCACTTC. This sequence encodes CASSYQREFEQHF.

The chain has TRBV28 and TRBJ2-2, with D possibly matching TRBD2 (7 bases). Per germline, CDR1 MDHEN and CDR2 SYDVKM. V shed 4 bases and J shed 0 bases, with 12 bases lying between them. CDR3 size: 16 residues. The CDR3 nucleotides read TGTGCCAGCAGTTCGGGAGGACAGTCGAACACCGGGGAGCTGTTTTTT. This codes for CASSSGGQSNTGELFF. Based on the CDR3 plus reference TRBV28 and TRBJ2-2, the full variable domain is DVKVTQSSRYLVKRTGEKVFLECVQDMDHENMFWYRQDPGLGLRLIYFSYDVKMKEKGDIPEGYSVSREKKERFSLILESASTNQTSMYLCASSSGGQSNTGELFFGEGSRLTVL.

There are a few counts of this clonotype. The chain joins TRBV5-6 to TRBJ2-1, with 9 bases aligning to TRBD2. Germline CDR1 is SGHDT and CDR2 is YYEEEE. J was trimmed by 6 bases and V by 0 bases; bases with no gene match: 7. This CDR3 region has 16 residues. Written as DNA, the CDR3 is TGTGCCAGCAGCTTGGCCTTACCAGCGGGGGGCAATGAGCAGTTCTTC. Residues: CASSLALPAGGNEQFF.